The 10 T cell receptor beta chains given below trace back to one sample, sequenced in a study of human T cells and chemical hapten exposure. As to time point: patch test 3, about 24 weeks after DPC sensitization. Treatment noted: therapeutic diphenylcyclopropenone sensitization with weekly scalp DPC. TCRdb used MiXCR to reprocess the RACE reads, holding one entry per CDR3 protein. The table shows about 200,000 distinct CDR3 sequences, with about 22% occurring only once. The material was whole blood, obtained in connection with sensitization to the hapten diphenylcyclopropenone (DPC). Receptor source: a middle-aged woman with alopecia areata. Some clones in this sample may be carry-over from other donors' samples.

This clonotype was picked up a small number of times. The chain joins TRBV7-6 to TRBJ2-7; D uncertain. The CDR3 is made up of 13 amino acids. In germline, CDR1 is SGHVS, CDR2 FNYEAQ. Trimming shortened V by 2 bases and J by 2 bases, and 7 bases separated the two germline ends. The CDR3 region has the DNA TGTGCCAGCAGCTTACAGACAACCTACGAGCAGTACTTC. It translates to CASSLQTTYEQYF.

This rearrangement joins TRBV29-1 to TRBJ1-5; D remains ambiguous. Germline-derived CDR1 and CDR2 are SQVTM and ANQGSEA. The CDR3 runs 13 residues. V lost 4 bases and J lost 7, with 14 bases in between. The CDR3 DNA sequence: TGCAGCGTTGGGGAGGACTTTAGGCAGCCCCAGCATTTT. It codes for CSVGEDFRQPQHF.

V and J are TRBV20-1 and TRBJ1-5, with 7 bases lining up with TRBD1. With 1 base clipped from V and 7 bases from J, the junction kept 4 bases outside the gene matches. From germline, CDR1 is DFQATT and CDR2 SNEGSKA (reference sequence). The CDR3 has 13 amino acids. In DNA form, the CDR3 reads TGCAGTGCTAGAGCACAGGGGTGGCAGCCCCAGCATTTT. This codes for CSARAQGWQPQHF.

This clonotype has a handful of counts. The CDR3 is CASSLASSGNEQFF. CDR3 DNA sequence: TGTGCCAGCAGCTTAGCTTCTAGCGGTAATGAGCAGTTCTTC. The chain joins TRBV7-6 to TRBJ2-1, with TRBD2 identical over 7 bases. This CDR3 comprises 14 residues. V lost 0 bases and J lost 7; bases outside the gene matches: 3. Germline V gene data show CDR1 as SGHVS and CDR2 as FNYEAQ.

The V gene is TRBV4-2, the J gene TRBJ2-3; 8 bases align to TRBD2. Germline CDR1 and CDR2: LGHNA and YNFKEQ. Trimming removed 0 bases from V and 1 base from J; junction bases left unmatched: 9. The CDR3 covers 18 residues. This CDR3 reads CASSQDPPGLAGTDTQYF. The CDR3, as DNA: TGTGCCAGCAGCCAAGATCCCCCTGGACTAGCAGGCACAGATACGCAGTATTTT.

This clonotype appeared a few times. V gene TRBV20-1 combines with J gene TRBJ2-3, with 11 bases identical to TRBD2. CDR1 and CDR2 from the germline V gene are DFQATT and SNEGSKA (reference sequence). This CDR3 contains 15 residues. J gave up 4 bases and V 2 bases, and 5 bases lay outside the gene matches. The CDR3 DNA reads TGCAGTGCTAGAATGACTAGCGGGAACCCAGATACGCAGTATTTT. This sequence encodes CSARMTSGNPDTQYF.

This clonotype appeared a few times. The rearrangement joins TRBV7-9 to TRBJ1-2; weak D call: TRBD1 (5 bases). The CDR3 sequence is 14 residues long. CDR1 and CDR2 (germline): SEHNR, FQNEAQ (reference sequence). The ends were cut back, 3 bases at V and 7 bases at J, with 15 bases in the middle. In nucleotides, the CDR3 is TGTGCCAGCAGCTTGGACTCAGGGATAGGTGGCTACACCTTC. Its translation is CASSLDSGIGGYTF.

The rearrangement links TRBV5-1 to TRBJ2-5; 10 bases agree with TRBD1. The germline V gene encodes CDR1 SGHRS and CDR2 YFSETQ. CDR3 length: 15 residues. J gave up 0 bases and V 3 bases, and 2 bases lay outside the gene matches. The CDR3 here is CASSSGQGDQETQYF. The CDR3 coding sequence is TGCGCCAGCAGCTCCGGACAGGGGGACCAAGAGACCCAGTACTTC.

The chain uses TRBV6-2 or TRBV6-3 and TRBJ2-4; the D is unclear. The CDR3 is 17 amino acids. Germline CDR1 is MNHEY and CDR2 is SVGEGT. The V and J ends lost 4 bases and 0 bases respectively, with 16 bases between them. Written as DNA, the CDR3 is TGTGCCAGCAGTTCTACCCCGAGAGTTTTAGCCAAAAACATTCAGTACTTC. Its protein product is CASSSTPRVLAKNIQYF.

This clonotype was counted between two and nine times. This sequence joins TRBV6-2 or TRBV6-3 and TRBJ2-7; D might be TRBD2 (6 bases). Trimming stripped 2 bases from V and 6 bases from J, with 20 bases between. From germline, CDR1 is MNHEY and CDR2 SVGEGT. The CDR3 runs to 16 residues. This chain's CDR3 is CASSYGRGSGQVEQYF. CDR3 DNA: TGTGCCAGCAGTTACGGTCGGGGGAGCGGGCAGGTCGAGCAGTACTTC.